The 4 T cell receptor beta chains in this list originate from one sample, sequenced in a study of blood T cell repertoires in COVID-19. TCRdb's table, derived via immunoSEQ multiplex PCR, lists solely in-frame clones and lacks some. The sample yields more than 200,000 clones, around 84% seen once. Sequenced input: peripheral blood. The receptors derive from a man older than 75 with acute or convalescent COVID-19.

J is TRBJ2-1 and V is TRBV4-1, with 10 bases that match TRBD1. This CDR3 contains 18 residues. J lost 1 base, V lost 0 bases, and 6 bases had no gene match. Germline V gene lookup returns CDR1 MGHRA and CDR2 YSYEKL. The DNA for the CDR3 is TGCGCCAGCAGCCAAGATCTGACAGGGGGCATTTCCTACAATGAGCAGTTCTTC. Translated, it gives CASSQDLTGGISYNEQFF.

The sample holds one count of this clone. The rearrangement links TRBV9 to TRBJ2-6, with 8 nucleotides matching TRBD1. Germline V gene data show CDR1 as SGDLS and CDR2 as YYNGEE. The CDR3 consists of 17 residues. The trim removed 2 bases at V and 2 bases at J, leaving 6 bases unmatched. DNA of the CDR3: TGTGCCAGCAGCGTGGGAGACAGGGGCACTGGGGCCAACGTCCTGACTTTC. Its protein product is CASSVGDRGTGANVLTF.

The rearrangement links TRBV25-1 to TRBJ2-7, with a possible D match to TRBD2 (6 bases). The CDR3 runs 14 residues. Between the trimmed V and J ends, which lost 5 bases and 2 bases, there was a span of 13 bases. Germline-derived CDR1 and CDR2 are MGHDK and SYGVNS. In nucleotides, the CDR3 is TGTGCCAGCAGTCTGACGGAGGGAGCCTACGAGCAGTACTTC. Translating it yields CASSLTEGAYEQYF.

V and J are TRBV5-1 and TRBJ1-2; D is possibly TRBD1 (6 bases). V lost 7 bases to trimming and J lost 4 bases, with 17 bases between them. CDR1 and CDR2 from the germline V gene are SGHRS and YFSETQ. The CDR3 is made up of 14 amino acids. The CDR3 DNA sequence: TGCGCCAGCGGTAAGGGGGTCCAGGGCTATGGCTACACCTTC. It specifies CASGKGVQGYGYTF.